The rows below give T cell receptor beta chains drawn from one sample of a study of cytomegalovirus exposure and HLA in healthy donors. The table came from immunoSEQ multiplex PCR; TCRdb's copy has only in-frame clones and leaves some out. The sample includes hundreds of thousands of clones, roughly 80% of them seen just once. Sample: PBMCs. These receptors all stem from a man aged 40-55 years in good health and CMV-seropositive. CDR3s include the opening cysteine and the closing phenylalanine or tryptophan. D genes are given only for firm matches. The listing skips clone size in some rows; elsewhere it reads once, few, many or a size class.

few | TRBJ2-7 | TRBV27 | TRBD1 | 14 | CASSFTGTGGEQYF | TGTGCCAGCAGTTTCACCGGGACAGGGGGCGAGCAGTACTTC
NA | TRBJ1-2 | TRBV19 | NA | 14 | CASSIGVERQENTF | TGTGCCAGTAGTATAGGGGTTGAGAGACAAGAAAACACCTTC
NA | TRBJ1-3 | TRBV4-1 | NA | 17 | CASSQLGLRPTGNTIYF | TGCGCCAGCAGCCAATTGGGACTTCGCCCCACTGGAAACACCATATATTTT
NA | TRBJ2-1 | TRBV5-1 | NA | 16 | CASSLAGDTSYNEQFF | TGCGCCAGCAGCTTGGCAGGGGACACCTCCTACAATGAGCAGTTCTTC
once | TRBJ1-2 | TRBV7-8 | NA | 16 | CASSLGQRTANYGYTF | TGTGCCAGCAGCTTAGGACAGAGAACAGCTAACTATGGCTACACCTTC
NA | TRBJ2-1 | TRBV5-4 | TRBD2 | 16 | CASSVPEREIVPEQFF | TGTGCCAGCAGCGTCCCAGAGCGGGAGATAGTTCCTGAGCAGTTCTTC
once | TRBJ1-5 | TRBV19 | NA | 15 | CASSQEGTRNQPQHF | TGTGCCAGTAGTCAGGAGGGGACCCGCAATCAGCCCCAGCATTTT
NA | TRBJ2-5 | TRBV18 | TRBD2 | 17 | CASSPPGRVGAEETQYF | TGTGCCAGCTCACCCCCCGGGAGGGTCGGGGCCGAAGAGACCCAGTACTTC
NA | TRBJ1-2 | TRBV4-1 | NA | 16 | CASSQPNRDDGYGYTF | TGCGCCAGCAGCCAACCTAACAGGGATGACGGCTATGGCTACACCTTC
NA | TRBJ1-4 | TRBV7-9 | NA | 15 | CASSLASATNEKLFF | TGTGCCAGCAGCTTAGCGTCTGCAACTAATGAAAAACTGTTTTTT
NA | TRBJ1-2 | TRBV27 | TRBD1 | 14 | CASSFGTGVSGYTF | TGTGCCAGCAGTTTCGGGACAGGGGTCTCTGGCTACACCTTC
NA | TRBJ2-3 | TRBV5-6 | TRBD2 | 15 | CASREGLAGLDTQYF | TGTGCCAGCAGAGAGGGACTAGCGGGCCTAGATACGCAGTATTTT
NA | TRBJ2-7 | TRBV19 | TRBD2 | 15 | CASSLGLAGTYEQYF | TGTGCCAGTAGTCTGGGACTAGCGGGGACCTACGAGCAGTACTTC
NA | TRBJ2-1 | TRBV5-6 | TRBD1 | 15 | CASSLGQGSYNEQFF | TGTGCCAGCAGCCTGGGACAGGGCTCCTACAATGAGCAGTTCTTC
NA | TRBJ2-5 | TRBV19 | NA | 16 | CASSMVRVGRQETQYF | TGTGCCAGTAGTATGGTGAGGGTGGGGAGGCAAGAGACCCAGTACTTC
once | TRBJ2-4 | TRBV7-9 | NA | 16 | CASSSGSRTPLNIQYF | TGTGCCAGCAGCTCCGGGTCCCGTACCCCCCTAAACATTCAGTACTTC
few | TRBJ2-7 | TRBV6-1 | TRBD1 | 15 | CASAGMAGGIYEQYF | TGTGCCAGCGCGGGGATGGCAGGGGGCATCTACGAGCAGTACTTC
NA | TRBJ2-5 | TRBV29-1 | TRBD2 | 14 | CSVRTSGKGETQYF | TGCAGCGTGCGGACCAGCGGGAAGGGGGAGACCCAGTACTTC
NA | TRBJ1-1 | TRBV5-4 | NA | 13 | CASTDVLSTEAFF | TGTGCCAGCACCGATGTCCTGAGCACTGAAGCTTTCTTT
NA | TRBJ2-3 | TRBV6-5 | NA | 15 | CASSSPRSGTDTQYF | TGTGCCAGCAGTTCCCCGAGGAGCGGCACAGATACGCAGTATTTT
NA | TRBJ2-1 | TRBV5-1 | TRBD2 | 18 | CASSLGTSGMGSYNEQFF | TGCGCCAGCAGCCTGGGGACTAGCGGGATGGGGTCCTACAATGAGCAGTTCTTC
NA | TRBJ1-5 | TRBV19 | NA | 14 | CASRSGMGNQPQHF | TGTGCCAGTAGGTCAGGGATGGGAAATCAGCCCCAGCATTTT
NA | TRBJ2-5 | TRBV2 | TRBD1 | 15 | CASSGYGQGVVTQYF | TGTGCCAGCAGTGGCTACGGACAGGGAGTAGTGACCCAGTACTTC
NA | TRBJ2-1 | TRBV7-9 | TRBD1 | 12 | CASSLQGDEQFF | TGTGCCAGCAGCCTTCAGGGGGATGAGCAGTTCTTC
NA | TRBJ2-3 | TRBV29-1 | NA | 12 | CSVASATDTQYF | TGCAGCGTTGCTAGCGCTACAGATACGCAGTATTTT
once | TRBJ2-3 | TRBV15 | NA | 16 | CATSSPGGLYTDTQYF | TGTGCCACCAGCAGCCCTGGGGGGTTGTACACAGATACGCAGTATTTT
few | TRBJ2-5 | TRBV11-2 | NA | 13 | CASSSGIKETQYF | TGTGCCAGCAGCTCGGGGATTAAAGAGACCCAGTACTTC
NA | TRBJ2-5 | TRBV11-2 | NA | 14 | CASRQTGGSETQYF | TGTGCCAGCAGGCAAACTGGGGGCTCGGAGACCCAGTACTTC
NA | TRBJ2-3 | TRBV19 | TRBD1 | 15 | CASRRGTEFTDTQYF | TGTGCCAGTAGGAGGGGGACAGAATTCACAGATACGCAGTATTTT
few | TRBJ2-1 | TRBV7-9 | TRBD2 | 15 | CASSRGTSGTNEQFF | TGTGCCAGCAGTCGCGGGACTAGCGGGACTAATGAGCAGTTCTTC
NA | TRBJ2-5 | TRBV25-1 | NA | 15 | CASSEGRLQQETQYF | TGTGCCAGCAGTGAAGGGAGGCTACAACAAGAGACCCAGTACTTC
NA | TRBJ2-1 | TRBV28 | TRBD2 | 19 | CASLSPGLAGGTRYNEQFF | TGTGCCAGCCTCTCTCCGGGACTAGCGGGAGGTACTAGGTACAATGAGCAGTTCTTC
once | TRBJ1-1 | TRBV5-1 | NA | 14 | CASSLAEGGTEAFF | TGCGCCAGCAGCTTGGCCGAGGGGGGGACTGAAGCTTTCTTT
NA | TRBJ2-1 | TRBV6-5 | NA | 14 | CASTLDSARNEQFF | TGTGCCAGCACCCTGGACTCAGCGAGGAATGAGCAGTTCTTC
NA | TRBJ2-1 | TRBV25-1 | TRBD2 | 17 | CASSENPSGTPYNEQFF | TGTGCCAGCAGTGAGAACCCCAGCGGGACTCCATACAATGAGCAGTTCTTC
NA | TRBJ2-7 | TRBV29-1 | TRBD2 | 13 | CSVGPSGRGEQYF | TGCAGCGTTGGGCCAAGCGGGAGGGGCGAGCAGTACTTC
NA | TRBJ1-1 | TRBV9 | NA | 16 | CASSVGPDRLNTEAFF | TGTGCCAGCAGCGTAGGGCCCGACAGATTGAACACTGAAGCTTTCTTT
NA | TRBJ1-5 | TRBV7-9 | NA | 12 | CASSLHRGPQHF | TGTGCCAGCAGCTTACACCGGGGGCCCCAGCATTTT
NA | TRBJ2-7 | TRBV9 | TRBD2 | 15 | CASSVGGGGTYEQYF | TGTGCCAGCAGCGTAGGAGGCGGGGGAACCTACGAGCAGTACTTC
NA | TRBJ2-7 | TRBV10-1 | NA | 13 | CASSTGPDYEQYF | TGCGCCAGCAGTACAGGACCAGATTACGAGCAGTACTTC
NA | TRBJ2-1 | TRBV5-1 | NA | 17 | CASSLARVLADYNEQFF | TGCGCCAGCAGCTTGGCCAGGGTCTTAGCGGACTACAATGAGCAGTTCTTC
once | TRBJ2-1 | TRBV9 | TRBD2 | 12 | CASSVEGGREFF | TGTGCCAGCAGCGTAGAGGGCGGGAGAGAGTTCTTC
NA | TRBJ2-1 | TRBV7-9 | NA | 15 | CASSLMTGLVGKQFF | TGTGCCAGCAGCTTAATGACAGGTTTAGTTGGGAAGCAGTTCTTC
NA | TRBJ2-2 | TRBV7-8 | NA | 14 | CASSLSQGTGELFF | TGTGCCAGCAGCTTGTCGCAGGGGACCGGGGAGCTGTTTTTT
NA | TRBJ1-3 | TRBV30 | NA | 13 | CAWSSGGRNTIYF | TGTGCCTGGAGTAGTGGAGGGAGAAACACCATATATTTT
NA | TRBJ2-1 | TRBV7-9 | NA | 12 | CASSIYSNEQFF | TGTGCCAGCAGCATTTACAGTAATGAGCAGTTCTTC
NA | TRBJ2-2 | TRBV5-1 | NA | 14 | CASTPRANTGELFF | TGCGCCAGCACCCCCAGGGCGAACACCGGGGAGCTGTTTTTT
NA | TRBJ2-5 | TRBV7-9 | NA | 15 | CASSLAFYLTETQYF | TGTGCCAGCAGCTTAGCTTTCTACCTTACTGAGACCCAGTACTTC
few | TRBJ1-1 | TRBV5-1 | TRBD1 | 22 | CASSLEAFKGQGAGGMNTEAFF | TGCGCCAGCAGCTTGGAAGCGTTTAAGGGACAGGGGGCTGGGGGCATGAACACTGAAGCTTTCTTT
NA | TRBJ2-3 | TRBV5-1 | NA | 16 | CASSSPLAKRTDTQYF | TGCGCCAGCAGCTCCCCTCTAGCGAAAAGGACAGATACGCAGTATTTT
NA | TRBJ2-7 | TRBV27 | TRBD1 | 15 | CASSLSFGQGYEQYF | TGTGCCAGCAGTTTAAGCTTCGGACAGGGCTACGAGCAGTACTTC
NA | TRBJ2-3 | TRBV5-1 | TRBD2 | 16 | CASSWGTSGYADTQYF | TGCGCCAGCAGCTGGGGGACTAGCGGGTACGCGGATACGCAGTATTTT
NA | TRBJ2-1 | TRBV5-1 | NA | 14 | CASSSDSAYNEQFF | TGCGCCAGCAGCTCTGACAGCGCCTACAATGAGCAGTTCTTC
NA | TRBJ2-1 | TRBV29-1 | TRBD2 | 13 | CSVLAGSGNEQFF | TGCAGCGTTTTAGCGGGGTCTGGGAATGAGCAGTTCTTC
NA | TRBJ2-7 | TRBV7-2 | TRBD1 | 16 | CASSLAQGTGMGEQYF | TGTGCCAGCAGCTTAGCGCAGGGGACAGGGATGGGCGAGCAGTACTTC
NA | TRBJ2-5 | TRBV5-4 | TRBD2 | 16 | CASSAALAGKQETQYF | TGTGCCAGCAGCGCTGCCTTAGCGGGAAAACAAGAGACCCAGTACTTC
few | TRBJ2-1 | TRBV11-2 | NA | 13 | CASSFRRGNEQFF | TGTGCCAGCAGCTTCCGGCGGGGCAATGAGCAGTTCTTC